The rows below give T cell receptor beta chains drawn from one sample of a study of molecular identifiers for immune sequencing clone quantification. TCRdb reprocessed the PCR reads with MiXCR, giving one entry per CDR3 protein. The data hold under 650,000 distinct CDR3 sequences, with about 20% observed a single time. Specimen: naive CD8+ T cells from blood, with Jurkat cell RNA spiked in. The receptors were gathered from a human donor in good health. Some libraries in this study had Jurkat cell RNA spiked in. CDR3s leave out the opening cysteine and the closing phenylalanine or tryptophan.

ASSQDVYSNEKLF,TRBJ1-4,TRBV4-3,13
ASSYSLRAEQF,TRBJ2-1,TRBV6-6,11
ASSLGSGLASYEQY,TRBJ2-7,TRBV11-2,14
ATSKTVSNQPQH,TRBJ1-5,TRBV15,12
ATSHLGQGDQPQH,TRBJ1-5,TRBV15,13
SAPEIANTGELF,TRBJ2-2,TRBV20-1,12
ASSQENLDRASYEQY,TRBJ2-7,TRBV4-1,15
ASSPARGLQDNEQF,TRBJ2-1,TRBV28,14
ASSAPGHATEQY,TRBJ2-7,TRBV2,12
ASSSETIRFQETQY,TRBJ2-5,TRBV7-2,14
ASSQVLAGGYADTQY,TRBJ2-3,TRBV3-1,15
ASSRGGTGVFETQY,TRBJ2-5,TRBV12-3/TRBV12-4,14
ASSVDPGTRNTGELF,TRBJ2-2,TRBV9,15
ASSPRTGGLYEQY,TRBJ2-7,TRBV5-6,13
ASSPGLVAEAF,TRBJ1-1,TRBV2,11
ASSEARGAGNYEQY,TRBJ2-7,TRBV6-1,14
VSSPFHVGTGVNIQY,TRBJ2-4,TRBV28,15
ASSLAPRTNYNSPLH,TRBJ1-6,TRBV5-4,15
ASSYAGYAGELF,TRBJ2-2,TRBV6-5,12
SSYGGNGHEQF,TRBJ2-1,TRBV29-1,11
ASSSEAETQY,TRBJ2-5,TRBV6-5,10
ASSLEHLASYEQY,TRBJ2-7,TRBV5-1,13
ASSRRAADNQPQH,TRBJ1-5,TRBV19,13
ASSLVVGSPLAGEGGHTDTQY,TRBJ2-3,TRBV3-1,21
ASAQGQSNNSPLH,TRBJ1-6,TRBV9,13
ACSISLAGVYEQY,TRBJ2-7,TRBV19,13
ASSYGVGETQY,TRBJ2-5,TRBV6-2/TRBV6-3,11
ASRELDTSYEQY,TRBJ2-7,TRBV6-5,12
ASSPSTGKRPWTYGYT,TRBJ1-2,TRBV12-3/TRBV12-4,16
ASTASGGRAFYEQF,TRBJ2-1,TRBV7-6,14
ASSYSDTSNTGAL,TRBJ1-1,TRBV6-5,13
SASVAGQPQETQY,TRBJ2-5,TRBV20-1,13
ASSMYQGATNEKLF,TRBJ1-4,TRBV28,14
ASSYGFTDTEAF,TRBJ1-1,TRBV27,12
ASSRTPARQSNEKLF,TRBJ1-4,TRBV7-8,15
ASSYPHRAKTVVQPQH,TRBJ1-5,TRBV6-2/TRBV6-3,16
ASSQDYGMTSTDTQY,TRBJ2-3,TRBV4-3,15
ASKGVEQF,TRBJ2-1,TRBV19,8
ASSPRGVIGANVLT,TRBJ2-6,TRBV7-3,14